This T cell receptor (beta chain) was sequenced for a study of blood T cell repertoires in COVID-19. On the study more broadly: The United States, Italy and Spain provided the acute and convalescent COVID-19 samples. In each case, the material was cDNA or gDNA derived from T cells, B-cell-depleted T cells, or PBMCs.

Germline CDR1 reads MNHEY; CDR2 reads SVGAGI. This CDR3 is 13 amino acids long. Trimming removed 8 bases at V and 6 bases at J, with 13 bases between. Source study methods: Cell counts per sample came from amplifying reference gene primers. TCRdb's table, derived via immunoSEQ multiplex PCR, lists solely in-frame clones and lacks some. The DNA gave D and trimming, while V, J and clone size come from that table. The sample carries under 350,000 clones, around 89% recorded once. The chain uses TRBV6-5 and TRBJ1-4; TRBD1 is a possible D gene (6 bases). The source material was peripheral blood. This clonotype originated in a man aged 35 to 55 with acute or convalescent COVID-19. The CDR3 spells CASGGHVYEKLFF. In DNA form, the CDR3 reads TGTGCCAGCGGGGGACACGTCTATGAAAAACTGTTTTTT.